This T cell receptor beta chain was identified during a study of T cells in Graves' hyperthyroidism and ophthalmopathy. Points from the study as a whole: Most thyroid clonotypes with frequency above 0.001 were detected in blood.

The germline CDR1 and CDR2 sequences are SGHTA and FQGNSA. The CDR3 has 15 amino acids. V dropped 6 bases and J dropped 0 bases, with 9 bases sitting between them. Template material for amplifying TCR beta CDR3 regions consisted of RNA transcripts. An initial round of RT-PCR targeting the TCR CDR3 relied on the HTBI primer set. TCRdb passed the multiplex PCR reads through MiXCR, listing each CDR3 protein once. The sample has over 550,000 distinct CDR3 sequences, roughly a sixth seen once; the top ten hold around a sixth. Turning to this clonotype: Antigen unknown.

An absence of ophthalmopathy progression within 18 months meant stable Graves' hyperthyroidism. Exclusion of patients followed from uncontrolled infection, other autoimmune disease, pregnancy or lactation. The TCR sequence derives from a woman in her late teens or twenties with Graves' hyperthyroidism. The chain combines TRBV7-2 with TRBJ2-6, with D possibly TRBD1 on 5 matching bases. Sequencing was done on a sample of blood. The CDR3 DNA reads TGTGCCAGCAGTACCGACAGCTCTGGGGCCAACGTCCTGACTTTC. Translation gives CASSTDSSGANVLTF.